The clone carrying this T cell receptor (beta chain) was observed a handful of times. Germline CDR1 reads LGHNA; CDR2 reads YNFKEQ. V was trimmed by 11 bases and J by 7 bases, leaving 21 bases between them. There are 13 residues in the CDR3. The sample originates from a study of blood T cell repertoires in COVID-19. Study as a whole: The United States, Italy and Spain provided the acute and convalescent COVID-19 samples.

Clones were read by immunoSEQ multiplex PCR, and TCRdb kept only the in-frame ones, dropping some. Here the sample spans under 150,000 clones, around nine tenths being singletons. The chain carries TRBV4-2 and TRBJ2-7, with TRBD2 as a possible D gene (5 bases). This receptor was taken from a woman in her seventies who had recovered from COVID-19. The sample consisted of peripheral blood. DNA of the CDR3: TGTGCCGCGAGGGAAGCCTCGACGGGGGAGCAGTACTTC. This encodes CAAREASTGEQYF.